The next 14 T cell receptor beta chains were all read from a single sample in a study of cytomegalovirus exposure and HLA in healthy donors. PCR amplification relied on 60 Vbeta primers (plus 13 Jbeta primers). Produced via immunoSEQ multiplex PCR; TCRdb's table is partial and in-frame only. This sample yields some 220,000 clones, of which 78% are seen a single time; 0.47% belongs to the top ten. Specimen: PBMCs. The receptors derive from a boy younger than 18 in good health and CMV-seronegative.

The chain carries TRBV15 and TRBJ2-1; D is unresolved. Looked up from germline, CDR1 is LNHNV and CDR2 is YYDKDF (reference sequence). Trimming cost V 3 bases and J 8 bases, with 14 bases left between them. This CDR3 comprises 14 residues. CDR3 bases: TGTGCCACCAGCAGTTCCTCCCGAAGCGATGAGCAGTTCTTC. Encoded protein: CATSSSSRSDEQFF.

This chain connects TRBV27 to TRBJ2-5; TRBD1 matches at 7 bases. The assigned J gene may be wrong: the sequence end matches TRBJ2-7 better. Germline V lookup: CDR1 MNHEY, CDR2 SMNVEV (reference sequence). The CDR3 contains 14 residues. CDR3 sequence (DNA): TGTGCCAGCAGTCCGACGACAGGGTCCTACGAGCAGTACTTC. Protein product: CASSPTTGSYEQYF.

The chain is built from TRBV4-1 and TRBJ1-1; possibly TRBD1 for D (5 bases). This CDR3 has 18 residues. In germline, CDR1 is MGHRA, CDR2 YSYEKL. Deletions cut 2 bases from V and 0 bases from J, with 19 bases between. The CDR3 region is CASSQQSTDRFMNTEAFF. CDR3 bases: TGCGCCAGCAGCCAACAATCGACAGACCGGTTTATGAACACTGAAGCTTTCTTT.

This clone was observed a single time. The J gene is TRBJ2-1, the V gene TRBV29-1; D might be TRBD1 (6 bases). CDR1 is SQVTM, CDR2 ANQGSEA, per germline. This CDR3 has 13 residues. V shed 4 bases and J shed 0 bases, with 7 bases lying between them. The CDR3, as DNA: TGCAGCGTTGCCAGGGGCTCCTACAATGAGCAGTTCTTC. Its translation: CSVARGSYNEQFF.

This chain uses TRBV6-7 with TRBJ2-7, with D perhaps matching TRBD1 (6 bases). TRBV6-7 is annotated as an ORF whose role is uncertain. The CDR3 spans 13 residues. For the CDR3, the DNA is TGTGCGCAAGGGGGAGAGGAGACTATAGAGCAGTACTTC. This sequence encodes CAQGGEETIEQYF.

The gene calls are TRBV6-5 and TRBJ1-5, with D hard to call. The germline V gene has CDR1 MNHEY and CDR2 SVGAGI. With 8 bases removed from V and 4 bases from J, the gap between germline ends came to 15 bases. The CDR3 is made up of 14 amino acids. CDR3 coding DNA: TGTGCCAGCGGACGGGGTTTCAGAAATCAGCCCCAGCATTTT. Translated, it gives CASGRGFRNQPQHF.

V is TRBV21-1 and J is TRBJ1-4. TRBV21-1 is tagged as a pseudogene. The CDR3 contains 16 residues. CDR3 in amino acids: CASSPSGCRHSEKLFF. The CDR3 region has the DNA TGTGCCAGCAGCCCATCGGGGTGTAGGCATTCTGAAAAACTGTTTTTT.

The chain couples TRBV21-1 to TRBJ1-1; the tabulated D call, TRBD1, remains unverified against the DNA. TRBV21-1 counts as a pseudogene. This CDR3 contains 15 residues. CDR3 protein: CASRVAIWGNTEAFF. CDR3 coding DNA: TGTGCCAGCAGAGTAGCCATATGGGGCAACACTGAAGCTTTCTTT.

This clone was detected only once. The V and J genes are TRBV5-1 and TRBJ2-5; 11 positions agree with TRBD1. CDR3 size: 18 residues. With 2 bases clipped from V and 5 bases from J, the junction kept 14 bases outside the gene matches. Germline CDR1 reads SGHRS; CDR2 reads YFSETQ. The CDR3 sequence: CASSLIRTGQGDFETQYF. The DNA of the CDR3 is TGCGCCAGCAGCTTAATAAGAACGGGACAGGGGGATTTTGAGACCCAGTACTTC.

V and J are TRBV6-5 and TRBJ2-3, with TRBD2 as a possible D gene (5 bases). The ends were cut back, 0 bases at V and 3 bases at J, with 10 bases in the middle. The CDR3 contains 15 residues. The germline V gene has CDR1 MNHEY and CDR2 SVGAGI. Written as DNA, the CDR3 is TGTGCCAGCAGTTACTCGAGTGGGAGTACAGATACGCAGTATTTT. Protein: CASSYSSGSTDTQYF.

V gene TRBV10-1 combines with J gene TRBJ1-4; D is uncertain. This CDR3 is built from 13 residues. Germline loops: CDR1 WNHNN, CDR2 SYGVQD (reference sequence). V lost 5 bases and J lost 3, with 7 bases in between. The DNA of the CDR3 is TGCGCCAGCAGTCCGGTCTCTAATGAAAAACTGTTTTTT. The encoded protein is CASSPVSNEKLFF.

Comment on this clone: The same CDR3 is also encoded by other DNA sequences in this sample. V is TRBV5-1 and J is TRBJ1-1; TRBD1 agrees at 11 bases. CDR1 is SGHRS and CDR2 is YFSETQ in the germline V gene. The ends lost 0 bases at V and 3 bases at J; junction bases unmatched: 1. This CDR3 spans 15 amino acids. CDR3 loop: CASSLEGQGDTEAFF. For the CDR3, the DNA is TGCGCCAGCAGCTTGGAGGGACAGGGGGACACTGAAGCTTTCTTT.

This rearrangement joins TRBV4-2 to TRBJ2-5; TRBD2 aligns across 7 bases. TRBJ2-7 matches the DNA end more closely, so the J call is doubtful. The CDR3 is made up of 14 amino acids. Germline V gene lookup returns CDR1 LGHNA and CDR2 YNFKEQ. CDR3 loop: CASSTRDYIGEQYF. In DNA, the CDR3 is TGTGCCAGCAGCACCCGGGACTACATAGGCGAGCAGTACTTC.

The rearrangement joins TRBV30 to TRBJ2-3; 10 nucleotides line up with TRBD2. With V trimmed by 4 bases and J by 2 bases, 6 bases remained unmatched. CDR1 and CDR2 from the germline V gene are GTSNPN and SVGIG (reference sequence). CDR3 size: 15 residues. Here the CDR3 reads CAWKASGSSTDTQYF. CDR3 DNA sequence: TGTGCCTGGAAGGCTAGCGGGAGTTCCACAGATACGCAGTATTTT.